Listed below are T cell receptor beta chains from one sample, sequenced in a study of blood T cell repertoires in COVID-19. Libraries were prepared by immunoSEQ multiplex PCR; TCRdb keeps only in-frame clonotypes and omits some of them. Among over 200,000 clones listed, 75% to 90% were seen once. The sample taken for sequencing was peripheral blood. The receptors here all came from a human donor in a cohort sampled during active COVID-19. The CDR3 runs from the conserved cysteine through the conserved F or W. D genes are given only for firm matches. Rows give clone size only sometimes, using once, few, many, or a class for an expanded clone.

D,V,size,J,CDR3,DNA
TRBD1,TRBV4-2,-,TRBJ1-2,CASSQADRPANYGYTF,TGTGCCAGCAGCCAAGCGGACAGGCCAGCTAACTATGGCTACACCTTC
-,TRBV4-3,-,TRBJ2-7,CASSQGRELGSYEQYF,TGCGCCAGCAGCCAAGGGCGGGAACTAGGATCCTACGAGCAGTACTTC
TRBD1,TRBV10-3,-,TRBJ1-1,CAISESDRGSMNTEAFF,TGTGCCATCAGTGAGAGCGACAGGGGCTCCATGAACACTGAAGCTTTCTTT
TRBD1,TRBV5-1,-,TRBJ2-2,CASSAQGQGMTGELFF,TGCGCCAGCAGCGCCCAGGGACAGGGGATGACCGGGGAGCTGTTTTTT
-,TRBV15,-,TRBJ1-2,CATSRDRGDGYTF,TGTGCCACCAGCAGAGATAGGGGTGACGGCTACACCTTC
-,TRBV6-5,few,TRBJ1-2,CASSYSTAGGDYGYTF,TGTGCCAGCAGTTACTCGACGGCGGGAGGGGACTATGGCTACACCTTC
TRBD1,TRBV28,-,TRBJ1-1,CASSPGQTEAFF,TGTGCCAGCAGTCCGGGACAGACTGAAGCTTTCTTT
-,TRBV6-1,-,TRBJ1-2,CASSEAATAYYGYTF,TGTGCCAGCAGTGAAGCGGCGACAGCCTATTATGGCTACACCTTC
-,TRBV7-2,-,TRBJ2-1,CASSLSRGSGYNEQFF,TGTGCCAGCAGCTTAAGTCGGGGTAGCGGATACAATGAGCAGTTCTTC
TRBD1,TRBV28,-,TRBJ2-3,CATRDRNTDTQYF,TGTGCCACCAGGGACAGGAACACAGATACGCAGTATTTT
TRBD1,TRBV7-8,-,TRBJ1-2,CASSLANRGQAGYTF,TGTGCCAGCAGCTTAGCGAACAGGGGGCAGGCTGGCTACACCTTC
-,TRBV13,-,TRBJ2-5,CASSFWGETSLLETQYF,TGTGCCAGCAGCTTTTGGGGGGAAACCTCTCTCCTGGAGACCCAGTACTTC
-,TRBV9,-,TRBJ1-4,CANKQGNGFNEKLFF,TGTGCCAACAAGCAGGGTAATGGCTTTAATGAAAAACTGTTTTTT
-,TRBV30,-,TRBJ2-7,CAWSLLGVDYEQYF,TGTGCCTGGAGTCTTCTAGGCGTGGACTACGAGCAGTACTTC
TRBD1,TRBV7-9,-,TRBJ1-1,CASSWGTGGSLNTEAFF,TGTGCCAGCAGCTGGGGGACAGGGGGTTCCTTGAACACTGAAGCTTTCTTT
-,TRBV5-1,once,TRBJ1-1,CASSLGWSEAFF,TGCGCCAGCAGCTTGGGATGGAGTGAAGCTTTCTTT
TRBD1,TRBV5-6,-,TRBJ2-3,CASSFTGANTDTQYF,TGTGCCAGCAGCTTTACAGGGGCCAACACAGATACGCAGTATTTT
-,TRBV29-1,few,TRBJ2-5,CSVEGADSLGTQYF,TGCAGCGTTGAAGGAGCGGACAGCCTTGGGACCCAGTACTTC
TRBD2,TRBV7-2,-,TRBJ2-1,CASSLSTLAGGGDNEQFF,TGTGCCAGCAGCTTAAGTACCCTAGCGGGAGGAGGGGACAATGAGCAGTTCTTC
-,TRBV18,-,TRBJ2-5,CASSPLPRKETQYF,TGTGCCAGCTCACCCTTACCGAGGAAAGAGACCCAGTACTTC
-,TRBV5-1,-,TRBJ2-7,CASSLEGTPTYEQYF,TGCGCCAGCAGCTTGGAGGGGACTCCGACCTACGAGCAGTACTTC
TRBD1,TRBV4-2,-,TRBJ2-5,CASSQALLTGDKETQYF,TGTGCCAGCAGCCAGGCCCTGCTGACAGGGGATAAGGAGACCCAGTACTTC
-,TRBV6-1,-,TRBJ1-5,CASSERGGQTFYQPQHF,TGTGCCAGCAGTGAAAGAGGGGGACAAACCTTTTATCAGCCCCAGCATTTT
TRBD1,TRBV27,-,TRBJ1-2,CASSADGTGGSLDYGYTF,TGTGCCAGCAGTGCGGACGGAACAGGGGGTTCCCTCGACTATGGCTACACCTTC
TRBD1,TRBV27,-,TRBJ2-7,CASLGTGGAYEQYF,TGTGCCAGCTTAGGGACAGGGGGCGCCTACGAGCAGTACTTC